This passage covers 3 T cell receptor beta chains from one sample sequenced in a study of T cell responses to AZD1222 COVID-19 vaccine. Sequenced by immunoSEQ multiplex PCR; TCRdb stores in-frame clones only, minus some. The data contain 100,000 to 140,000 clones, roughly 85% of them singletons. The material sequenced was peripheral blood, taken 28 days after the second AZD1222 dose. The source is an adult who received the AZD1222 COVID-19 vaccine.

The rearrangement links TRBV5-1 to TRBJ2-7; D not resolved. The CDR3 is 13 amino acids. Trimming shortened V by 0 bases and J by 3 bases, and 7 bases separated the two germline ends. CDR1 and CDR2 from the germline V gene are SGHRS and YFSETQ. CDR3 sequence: CASSLDGVYEQYF. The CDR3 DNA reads TGCGCCAGCAGCTTGGATGGGGTCTACGAGCAGTACTTC.

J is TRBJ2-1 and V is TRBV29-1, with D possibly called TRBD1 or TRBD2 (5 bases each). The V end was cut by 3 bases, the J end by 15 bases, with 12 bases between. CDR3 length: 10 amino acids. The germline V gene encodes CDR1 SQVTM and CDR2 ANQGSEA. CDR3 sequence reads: CSVEIQEAFF. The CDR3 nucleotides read TGCAGCGTTGAGATACAGGAGGCGTTCTTC.

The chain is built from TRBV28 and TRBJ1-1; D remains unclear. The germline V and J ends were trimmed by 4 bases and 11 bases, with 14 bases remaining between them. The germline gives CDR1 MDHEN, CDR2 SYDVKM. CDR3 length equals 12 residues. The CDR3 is CASSSPEAEAFF. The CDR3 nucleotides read TGTGCCAGCAGTTCCCCGGAGGCAGAGGCTTTCTTT.